This T cell receptor beta chain stems from a study of blood T cell repertoires in COVID-19. For the study at large: Sample material is recorded as cDNA or gDNA derived from T cells, B-cell-depleted T cells, or PBMCs.

The table came from immunoSEQ multiplex PCR; TCRdb's copy has only in-frame clones and leaves some out. The sample holds over 200,000 clones, around 90% seen once. This clonotype originated in a young man with active or convalescent COVID-19. Sequences were obtained from peripheral blood.

The CDR3 reads CASSKPGDSPFMAEQFF. In nucleotides, the CDR3 is TGTGCCAGCAGCAAACCGGGTGATTCCCCCTTTATGGCTGAGCAGTTCTTC. The J gene is TRBJ2-1, the V gene TRBV21-1; TRBD2 is the table's D call, not checked against the DNA. TRBV21-1 is assigned pseudogene status. This CDR3 contains 17 residues.